This TCR beta chain comes out of a study of blood T cell repertoires in COVID-19. Cohorts were based on clinical histories the participants reported. Data came from immunoSEQ multiplex PCR; TCRdb stores just in-frame clones and leaves some out. The sample has fewer than 200,000 clones, 70% to 90% seen once. Germline CDR1 is GTSNPN and CDR2 is SVGIG (reference sequence). This CDR3 is 14 amino acids long. Trimming took 2 bases from V and 0 from J, leaving 8 bases between them. This rearrangement joins TRBV30 to TRBJ1-3; no clear D. The TCR was taken from a woman between 45 and 65 years old who had recovered from COVID-19. The specimen sequenced was PBMCs or T cells enriched from blood (not recorded which). The CDR3 DNA is TGTGCCTGGAGTATACAGCTCTCTGGAAACACCATATATTTT. It codes for CAWSIQLSGNTIYF.